Sequencing of this T cell receptor beta chain was carried out in a study of blood T cell repertoires in COVID-19. Study context: Acute-phase and convalescent COVID-19 samples originated in the United States, Italy and Spain. Sources were T cells, B-cell-depleted T cells, or PBMCs; the material itself was cDNA or gDNA.

In the source study's methods: For nucleated cells, counts were estimated from reference gene primer amplification. Sequencing used immunoSEQ multiplex PCR; TCRdb keeps in-frame clones, though not all of them. That table supplies the V and J calls and clone size; D and trimming were determined from the DNA. The top ten clones hold 2% to 2.5% of a sample with 150,000 or so clones, 88% of them seen once. With 6 bases removed from V and 0 bases from J, the gap between germline ends came to 12 bases. This CDR3 spans 15 amino acids. Germline V gives CDR1 SGHRS, CDR2 YFSETQ. Sequencing used peripheral blood. The receptor's source is a human donor in a cohort sampled during active COVID-19. The genes are TRBV5-1 and TRBJ2-2, with a tentative D call TRBD2 (5 bases). The CDR3 nucleotides read TGCGCCAGCAAGCCCGGGATAACGAACACCGGGGAGCTGTTTTTT. Amino acid sequence: CASKPGITNTGELFF.